This TCR beta chain was identified during a study of blood T cell repertoires in COVID-19. Overall study context: From the United States, Italy and Spain came samples of acute and convalescent COVID-19. Sources were T cells, B-cell-depleted T cells, or PBMCs; the material itself was cDNA or gDNA.

Measured with immunoSEQ multiplex PCR; TCRdb has only the in-frame clones, and not every one. The sample records about 74,000 clones, around nine tenths being singletons. The CDR3 runs to 13 residues. V gave up 3 bases and J gave up 0 bases, with 6 bases separating them. Germline CDR1 and CDR2: SGHDT and YYEEEE. The source material was peripheral blood. The gene calls are TRBV5-6 and TRBJ1-1, with D unclear. This TCR derives from a woman of 80 years or more with active or convalescent COVID-19. CDR3 DNA sequence: TGTGCCAGCAGCTCGGTCATGAACACTGAAGCTTTCTTT. Protein product: CASSSVMNTEAFF.